A selection of T cell receptor beta chains follows, all from one sample in a study of blood T cell repertoires in COVID-19. The repertoire was sequenced with immunoSEQ multiplex PCR; TCRdb's copy has only in-frame clones and lacks some. The repertoire includes about 500,000 clones, roughly 87% of them detected once, and 0.65% to 0.9% sits in the top ten. The sample consisted of PBMCs or T cells enriched from blood (not recorded which). The receptors derive from a woman between 18 and 30 years old who had recovered from COVID-19. CDR3s leave out the opening cysteine and the closing phenylalanine or tryptophan. Fields, in order: J gene, V gene, CDR3 protein.

j_gene: TRBJ2-3; v_gene: TRBV10-3; CDR3aa: AISVPSTDTQY
j_gene: TRBJ1-1; v_gene: TRBV28; CDR3aa: ASSLLSGEGDTEAF
j_gene: TRBJ2-1; v_gene: TRBV6-2/TRBV6-3; CDR3aa: ASSSSIGGAKNEQF
j_gene: TRBJ1-6; v_gene: TRBV5-1; CDR3aa: ASSLGQVASSYNSPLH
j_gene: TRBJ1-1; v_gene: TRBV19; CDR3aa: ASSIGAGINTEAF
j_gene: TRBJ1-5; v_gene: TRBV3-1/TRBV3-2; CDR3aa: ASSPGRMEAQPQH
j_gene: TRBJ1-3; v_gene: TRBV18; CDR3aa: ASRRDSSGNTIY
j_gene: TRBJ1-2; v_gene: TRBV5-1; CDR3aa: ASSLASSYGYT
j_gene: TRBJ1-6; v_gene: TRBV5-1; CDR3aa: ASSLGPSGQGAGSPLH
j_gene: TRBJ2-3; v_gene: TRBV7-3; CDR3aa: ASSSTGVSTDTQY
j_gene: TRBJ1-3; v_gene: TRBV5-1; CDR3aa: ASSLDWGRVNTIY
j_gene: TRBJ1-6; v_gene: TRBV27; CDR3aa: ASSYGGNSPLH
j_gene: TRBJ2-7; v_gene: TRBV10-3; CDR3aa: AISQPGQGYEQY
j_gene: TRBJ1-5; v_gene: TRBV28; CDR3aa: ASSFQGGQPQH
j_gene: TRBJ2-7; v_gene: TRBV7-2; CDR3aa: ASSPRQGGEQY
j_gene: TRBJ1-6; v_gene: TRBV5-8; CDR3aa: ASSGVEGGDSPLH
j_gene: TRBJ2-3; v_gene: TRBV18; CDR3aa: ASSPPARGDTQY
j_gene: TRBJ2-3; v_gene: TRBV18; CDR3aa: ASSQTGADTQY
j_gene: TRBJ1-1; v_gene: TRBV6-1; CDR3aa: ASSEFRDRAF
j_gene: TRBJ2-7; v_gene: TRBV27; CDR3aa: ASRPILAGGFYEQY
j_gene: TRBJ1-1; v_gene: TRBV5-1; CDR3aa: ASSLDRGRSEAF
j_gene: TRBJ1-5; v_gene: TRBV2; CDR3aa: ASSWTGDNQPQH
j_gene: TRBJ1-1; v_gene: TRBV3-1/TRBV3-2; CDR3aa: ASRTGQNTEAF
j_gene: TRBJ2-1; v_gene: TRBV5-6; CDR3aa: ASSLGRSYNEQF
j_gene: TRBJ1-2; v_gene: TRBV12-5; CDR3aa: ASASEHMAYGYT
j_gene: TRBJ1-1; v_gene: TRBV9; CDR3aa: ASSGDSLNTEAF
j_gene: TRBJ1-2; v_gene: TRBV18; CDR3aa: ASSPRTGPGDGYT
j_gene: TRBJ1-5; v_gene: TRBV12-5; CDR3aa: ASGFAHTLTGGSSNQPQH